This TCR beta chain emerged from a study of control samples from healthy donors and cancer patients. Germline V gives CDR1 LNHNV, CDR2 YYDKDF (reference sequence). This CDR3 is built from 15 residues. V gave up 0 bases and J gave up 5 bases, with 13 bases separating them. Clones were read by immunoSEQ multiplex PCR, and TCRdb kept only the in-frame ones, dropping some. This sample carries roughly 68,000 clones, nearly 85% of them seen once, and the ten largest clones take 15% to 18%. There are a few counts of this clone. The origin of this receptor is a man aged 55-75 years in good health. The chain has TRBV15 and TRBJ1-2; a weak D match, TRBD1 (5 bases). The specimen was blood. CDR3 in DNA: TGTGCCACCAGCAGAGATAACGGGGCAGATTATGGCTACACCTTC. It translates to CATSRDNGADYGYTF.